This entry is about one TCR beta chain. This clone's antigen is unknown. No per-base quality is available; no much larger clone lies one base away. This sample is part of a study of blood T cell repertoires in COVID-19 (dated by TCRdb to 2020 to 2022). With regard to the full study: The collaborator samples originated in the United States, Italy and Spain and spanned the acute and convalescent phases of COVID-19. The prospective study material was composed of cDNA or gDNA derived from T cells, B-cell-depleted T cells, or PBMCs. Deeply sampled blood TCRbeta repertoires from subjects exposed to, actively infected with, or recovered from COVID-19 were included in the dataset. The repertoires were released in a freely available public database intended as a resource for research on the immune response to SARS-CoV-2. The samples were drawn from the first 160 participants of the ongoing ImmuneRACE study and from 950 to 1,500 subjects provided by 6 global collaborators. A de-identified subject ID, COVID-19 status, age in years and sex were almost always included in the sample metadata. HLA class I and class II types, where available, came from metadata supplied by the sample provider rather than from assay-based typing. Results the study describes overall, beyond this receptor: Clinical and demographic metadata were provided uncurated, with the amount varying by source and participant.

The immunoSEQ Assay, a bias-controlled multiplex PCR, was used to amplify TCRbeta CDR3 regions from genomic DNA. As for how the authors treated the data: The number of nucleated cells in each sample was estimated by amplification of reference gene primers within the assay. Sequence reads were collapsed and filtered to measure the absolute abundance of every unique TCRbeta CDR3 rearrangement. For each sample, productive Simpson clonality was calculated as the square root of Simpson's diversity index over productive rearrangements. TCRdb's version of the immuneACCESS table is confined to in-frame rearrangements and falls short of the full clone set. An unresolved V gene accounts for under half of the shortfall where checked; the remainder is of unknown origin. That table furnishes V, J and clone size, whereas the DNA furnished D and trimming. The sample table records 130,000 to 150,000 clones; 80% of these occur just once. Over 10% of the sample is held by the ten biggest clonotypes.

Counted from cysteine to phenylalanine, this CDR3 has 14 amino acids. Only the CDR3 portion is preserved as DNA: 42 bases, with reading frame beginning at the first base. For CDR1 and CDR2, the germline V gene lists KGHSH and LQKENI. A distance of 12 bases separates the germline ends of V and J, which lose 3 bases and 9 bases respectively. Whole blood was collected in K2EDTA tubes by collaborating institutions according to the institutions' own protocols. Collaborator samples were shipped for TCRbeta analysis as frozen whole blood, isolated PBMCs, or DNA extracted from either sample type. The sequence joins TRBV18 to TRBJ1-6, with the D gene not confidently named. This receptor was identified in a man aged 55 to 70 with active or convalescent COVID-19. The sample taken for sequencing was peripheral blood. The DNA sequence is TGTGCCAGCTCACCCGGGGTCGAAGGTTCACCCCTCCACTTT. The encoded protein is CASSPGVEGSPLHF.